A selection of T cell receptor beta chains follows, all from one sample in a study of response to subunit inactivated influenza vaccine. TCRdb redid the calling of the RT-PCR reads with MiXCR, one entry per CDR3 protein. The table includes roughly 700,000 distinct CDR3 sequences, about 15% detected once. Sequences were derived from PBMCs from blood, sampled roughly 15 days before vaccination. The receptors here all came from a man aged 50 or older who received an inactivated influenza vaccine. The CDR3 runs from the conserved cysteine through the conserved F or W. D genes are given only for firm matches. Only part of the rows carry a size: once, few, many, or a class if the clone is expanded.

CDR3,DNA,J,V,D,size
CASSPNTQGNQPQHF,TGTGCCAGCAGTCCGAATACACAGGGGAATCAGCCCCAGCATTTT,TRBJ1-5,TRBV6-1,TRBD1,many
CASSQEGWLTDTQYF,TGTGCCAGCAGCCAAGAAGGGTGGCTCACAGATACGCAGTATTTT,TRBJ2-3,TRBV14,-,many
CASSRVPTEELFF,TGCGCCAGCAGCCGCGTCCCCACCGAGGAGCTGTTTTTT,TRBJ2-2,TRBV4-1,-,many
CAISELTAAAGELFF,TGTGCCATCAGTGAGTTAACCGCGGCCGCCGGGGAGCTGTTTTTT,TRBJ2-2,TRBV10-3,-,-
CASSETGRFGAYNEQFF,TGTGCCAGCAGTGAGACAGGGCGGTTTGGCGCCTACAATGAGCAGTTCTTC,TRBJ2-1,TRBV25-1,TRBD1,few
CASSFPTGTKNIQYF,TGTGCCAGCAGCTTCCCGACAGGGACCAAAAACATTCAGTACTTC,TRBJ2-4,TRBV7-9,TRBD1,-
CASSLGGSGSYNEQFF,TGCGCCAGCAGCTTGGGCGGCAGTGGCTCCTACAATGAGCAGTTCTTC,TRBJ2-1,TRBV5-1,-,-
CASSRRDGHNSPLHF,TGTGCCAGCAGCCGGCGGGACGGACATAATTCACCCCTCCACTTT,TRBJ1-6,TRBV3-1,-,-
CSASPSGRAYNEQFF,TGCAGTGCTAGCCCTAGCGGGAGGGCCTACAATGAGCAGTTCTTC,TRBJ2-1,TRBV20-1,TRBD2,many
CASSSYPTGTYQETQYF,TGCGCCAGCAGCTCATACCCTACAGGGACGTACCAAGAGACCCAGTACTTC,TRBJ2-5,TRBV5-1,-,few
CSVVAGGIGEQFF,TGCAGCGTTGTAGCGGGGGGAATCGGTGAGCAGTTCTTC,TRBJ2-1,TRBV29-1,TRBD2,-
CASSFRDYPTDTQYF,TGTGCCAGCAGCTTCCGGGACTATCCCACAGATACGCAGTATTTT,TRBJ2-3,TRBV7-2,TRBD2,-
CASSRLGKGGYDEQFF,TGCGCCAGCAGCCGATTGGGAAAAGGGGGATACGATGAGCAGTTCTTC,TRBJ2-1,TRBV4-3,-,-
CASSGSGLYNEQFF,TGCGCCAGCAGCGGAAGCGGCCTCTACAATGAGCAGTTCTTC,TRBJ2-1,TRBV5-1,-,-
CAIPGGRGGELFF,TGTGCCATCCCGGGCGGTAGAGGCGGGGAGCTGTTTTTT,TRBJ2-2,TRBV10-3,-,many
CASSFVAGTQYF,TGTGCCAGCAGTTTCGTAGCGGGGACGCAGTATTTT,TRBJ2-3,TRBV6-2/TRBV6-3,TRBD2,few
CSARDRQGRPLSSYNEQFF,TGCAGTGCTAGAGATAGGCAGGGAAGACCTCTTAGCTCCTACAATGAGCAGTTCTTC,TRBJ2-1,TRBV20-1,-,-
CASSDYGRPYEQYF,TGTGCCAGCAGTGATTACGGCAGACCCTACGAGCAGTACTTC,TRBJ2-7,TRBV2,-,few
CAISEPQGRWGLSTGELFF,TGTGCCATCAGTGAGCCACAGGGTCGATGGGGGCTGAGCACCGGGGAGCTGTTTTTT,TRBJ2-2,TRBV10-3,-,-
CSARETSGSEQFF,TGCAGTGCTAGAGAGACTAGCGGGAGTGAGCAGTTCTTC,TRBJ2-1,TRBV20-1,TRBD2,few
CSARIPSGSHNEQFF,TGCAGTGCTAGGATACCTAGCGGGAGCCACAATGAGCAGTTCTTC,TRBJ2-1,TRBV20-1,TRBD2,-
CASSLALRLALHNEQFF,TGTGCCAGCAGCTTAGCGCTGAGACTAGCGCTTCACAATGAGCAGTTCTTC,TRBJ2-1,TRBV7-9,TRBD2,few
CASSLSRPEKTQYF,TGCGCCAGCAGCTTGTCCCGACCCGAGAAGACCCAGTACTTC,TRBJ2-5,TRBV5-1,-,-
CASSFPGQSLFF,TGTGCCAGCAGTTTCCCAGGACAGTCCCTCTTCTTC,TRBJ2-1,TRBV7-9,-,few
CASSPPTGGLTEAFF,TGTGCCAGCTCACCACCGACAGGGGGTTTAACTGAAGCTTTCTTT,TRBJ1-1,TRBV18,TRBD1,-
CATRGGNGDTQYF,TGTGCCACTCGAGGGGGCAACGGAGATACGCAGTATTTT,TRBJ2-3,TRBV7-2,TRBD1,-
CASSPGLAGLSF,TGTGCCAGCAGCCCGGGACTAGCGGGGCTCTCCTTC,TRBJ2-1,TRBV7-2,TRBD2,few
CASSRGSGGGRSTDTQYF,TGCGCCAGCAGCCGCGGTAGCGGTGGCGGTAGGTCCACAGATACGCAGTATTTT,TRBJ2-3,TRBV4-3,-,-
CASSLYGAEKLFF,TGTGCCAGCAGTTTATACGGGGCTGAAAAACTGTTTTTT,TRBJ1-4,TRBV28,-,many
CASSPPRLAGARELFF,TGTGCCAGCAGTCCTCCCCGACTAGCGGGGGCAAGGGAGCTGTTTTTT,TRBJ2-2,TRBV28,TRBD2,few
CSAQARGPRQWEQYF,TGCAGTGCTCAAGCCAGGGGCCCTCGTCAGTGGGAGCAGTACTTC,TRBJ2-7,TRBV20-1,-,-
CASTATGELFF,TGTGCCAGCACCGCTACCGGGGAGCTGTTTTTT,TRBJ2-2,TRBV3-1,-,-
CASSLAQGARGYTF,TGTGCCAGCAGTTTGGCCCAGGGGGCGCGTGGCTACACCTTC,TRBJ1-2,TRBV28,TRBD1,few
CASSQEPRLTRNFADTQYF,TGCGCCAGCAGCCAAGAGCCCCGCCTTACTAGAAATTTTGCAGATACGCAGTATTTT,TRBJ2-3,TRBV4-1,-,-
CSVGGANEQYF,TGCAGCGTTGGGGGAGCCAACGAGCAGTACTTC,TRBJ2-7,TRBV29-1,-,once
CASSERLSGSETQYF,TGCGCCAGCAGCGAGCGACTAAGCGGATCAGAGACCCAGTACTTC,TRBJ2-5,TRBV4-3,-,-
CSAEGRGTQYF,TGCAGTGCAGAGGGACGGGGTACGCAGTATTTT,TRBJ2-3,TRBV20-1,-,few
CSVDKPGTAGEQYF,TGCAGCGTTGATAAGCCCGGGACAGCCGGCGAGCAGTACTTC,TRBJ2-7,TRBV29-1,TRBD1,many
CASSHEIAYHEQYF,TGTGCCAGCAGCCATGAGATAGCCTACCACGAGCAGTACTTC,TRBJ2-7,TRBV4-2,-,many
CASSQERGTYYGYTF,TGCGCCAGCAGCCAAGAGAGGGGAACCTACTATGGCTACACCTTC,TRBJ1-2,TRBV4-3,-,-
CASSEGPHRVAEAFF,TGTGCCAGCAGTGAAGGGCCCCACAGGGTCGCTGAAGCTTTCTTT,TRBJ1-1,TRBV2,-,few
CASSLGGRISTDTQYF,TGTGCCAGCAGCTTGGGGGGGAGAATCAGCACAGATACGCAGTATTTT,TRBJ2-3,TRBV5-4,-,few
CASSRGGLGKLFF,TGCGCCAGCAGCCGAGGCGGTTTAGGTAAACTGTTTTTT,TRBJ1-4,TRBV4-1,-,few
CASRPRRGLNEKLFF,TGCGCCAGCAGGCCGAGGAGAGGATTAAATGAAAAACTGTTTTTT,TRBJ1-4,TRBV5-1,-,-
CAWRKTGGTYEQYF,TGTGCCTGGAGGAAAACAGGGGGTACCTACGAGCAGTACTTC,TRBJ2-7,TRBV30,TRBD1,-
CAWSTGQTNQPQHF,TGTGCCTGGAGTACGGGACAGACAAATCAGCCCCAGCATTTT,TRBJ1-5,TRBV30,TRBD1,few
CASSFHHQLGTDTQYF,TGCGCCAGCAGCTTTCATCACCAGCTTGGCACAGATACGCAGTATTTT,TRBJ2-3,TRBV5-1,-,few
CAISERPSYEQYF,TGTGCCATCAGTGAGCGTCCGAGCTACGAGCAGTACTTC,TRBJ2-7,TRBV10-3,-,few
CASYKGVNTGELFF,TGTGCCAGCTACAAGGGTGTGAACACCGGGGAGCTGTTTTTT,TRBJ2-2,TRBV6-1,-,few
CASSLPGTAGELFF,TGTGCCAGCAGTTTACCGGGGACAGCCGGGGAGCTGTTTTTT,TRBJ2-2,TRBV12-3/TRBV12-4,TRBD1,-
CASSLGLWTVGTKNIQYF,TGTGCCAGCAGCTTAGGGCTTTGGACAGTGGGAACCAAAAACATTCAGTACTTC,TRBJ2-4,TRBV7-2,-,-
CASGSGGPSYNEQFF,TGCGCCAGCGGTAGCGGGGGGCCCTCCTACAATGAGCAGTTCTTC,TRBJ2-1,TRBV5-1,TRBD2,-
CSAIRQGSNQPQHF,TGCAGTGCTATAAGACAGGGGTCAAATCAGCCCCAGCATTTT,TRBJ1-5,TRBV20-1,TRBD1,few
CASSYGFGGQETQYF,TGTGCCAGCAGTTACGGGTTCGGGGGCCAAGAGACCCAGTACTTC,TRBJ2-5,TRBV6-5,-,few
CASSESRFEGGYPGLAGTGELFF,TGTGCCAGCAGTGAATCCCGCTTCGAGGGGGGTTATCCGGGACTAGCGGGCACCGGGGAGCTGTTTTTT,TRBJ2-2,TRBV25-1,TRBD2,-